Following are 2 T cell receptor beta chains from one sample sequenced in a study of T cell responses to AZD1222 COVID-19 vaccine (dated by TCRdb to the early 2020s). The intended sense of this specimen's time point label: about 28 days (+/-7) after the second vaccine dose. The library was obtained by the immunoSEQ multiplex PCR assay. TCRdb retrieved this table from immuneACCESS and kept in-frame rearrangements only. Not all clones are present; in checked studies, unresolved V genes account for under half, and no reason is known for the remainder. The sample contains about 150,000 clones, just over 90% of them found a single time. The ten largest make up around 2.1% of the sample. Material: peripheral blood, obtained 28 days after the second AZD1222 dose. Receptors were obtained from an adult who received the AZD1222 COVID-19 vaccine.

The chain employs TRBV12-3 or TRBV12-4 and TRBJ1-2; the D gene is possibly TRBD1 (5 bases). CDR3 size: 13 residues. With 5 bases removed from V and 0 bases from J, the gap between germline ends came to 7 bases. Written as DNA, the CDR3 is TGTGCCAGCAGTCCGACAGCTAACTATGGCTACACCTTC. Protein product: CASSPTANYGYTF.

The CDR3 spells CASSYGQGGGGYTF. CDR3 DNA: TGTGCCAGCAGTTACGGGCAGGGGGGTGGTGGCTACACCTTC. The V call is TRBV6-6, the J call TRBJ1-2, with 7 positions matching TRBD1. Looked up from germline, CDR1 is MNHNY and CDR2 is SVGAGI (reference sequence). The V gene end was trimmed by 2 bases and the J gene end by 7 bases; junction bases not matched to a gene: 7. This CDR3 has 14 amino acids.